The 25 T cell receptor beta chains listed next were all sequenced from one sample in a study of CD8 T cells in Susac syndrome. Random hexamers were used to reverse transcribe an amount of roughly 0.5 to 1 ug RNA. In TCRdb, the immunoSEQ multiplex PCR reads were re-called with MiXCR into one record per CDR3 protein. The sample consists of some 170,000 distinct CDR3 sequences, approximately 95% of them appearing once. The sequencing input was CD4+ T cells from PBMCs. The source is a human donor with multiple sclerosis.

The J gene is TRBJ2-7, the V gene TRBV5-1; 11 positions match TRBD2. Germline CDR1 and CDR2: SGHRS and YFSETQ. The CDR3 consists of 15 residues. V lost 4 bases and J lost 2; bases outside the gene matches: 5. The CDR3 DNA reads TGCGCCAGCAGCCGACCGGGACTAGCGGCCTACGAGCAGTACTTC. This sequence encodes CASSRPGLAAYEQYF.

The J gene is TRBJ2-2, the V gene TRBV15; tentatively, D is TRBD2 (6 bases). The germline V gene has CDR1 LNHNV and CDR2 YYDKDF (reference sequence). V was cut by 3 bases and J by 5 bases, with 10 bases left in between. The length of the CDR3 is 14 residues. In nucleotides, the CDR3 is TGTGCCACCAGCAGGGAGGGAAGAACCGGGGAGCTGTTTTTT. Amino acid sequence: CATSREGRTGELFF.

This chain connects TRBV15 to TRBJ2-7; possibly TRBD1 for D (5 bases). Trimming took off 1 base at V and 1 base at J, with 5 bases between the two ends. Per the germline V gene, CDR1 is LNHNV and CDR2 is YYDKDF (reference sequence). The CDR3 has 13 residues. In nucleotides, the CDR3 is TGTGCCACCAGCAGAGGGACATCCTACGAGCAGTACTTC. Protein product: CATSRGTSYEQYF.

The gene calls are TRBV5-1 and TRBJ2-6; possible D gene TRBD1, 6 bases. V was shortened by 2 bases and J by 4 bases, with 10 bases between the two germline ends. The length of the CDR3 is 15 residues. Germline CDR1 SGHRS, CDR2 YFSETQ. CDR3 residues: CASSFTGQGANVLTF. DNA of the CDR3: TGCGCCAGCAGCTTCACAGGGCAGGGGGCCAACGTCCTGACTTTC.

The chain recombines TRBV27 with TRBJ2-7; no definite D call. The V and J ends lost 2 bases and 7 bases respectively, with 0 bases between them. Germline V lookup: CDR1 MNHEY, CDR2 SMNVEV (reference sequence). This CDR3 spans 9 amino acids. CDR3 protein: CASSLEQYF. CDR3 in DNA: TGTGCCAGCAGTTTAGAGCAGTACTTC.

The rearrangement links TRBV7-9 to TRBJ1-5; D remains ambiguous. The CDR3 has 14 amino acids. CDR1 and CDR2 from the germline V gene are SEHNR and FQNEAQ (reference sequence). With 4 bases removed from V and 1 base from J, the gap between germline ends came to 8 bases. For the CDR3, the DNA is TGTGCCAGCAGCTGGGAGGGAAGCAATCAGCCCCAGCATTTT. Protein sequence: CASSWEGSNQPQHF.

The rearrangement joins TRBV7-2 to TRBJ2-1; no definite D call. Trimming took off 5 bases at V and 6 bases at J, with 11 bases between the two ends. CDR3 size: 13 residues. The germline CDR1 and CDR2 sequences are SGHTA and FQGNSA. The CDR3 loop is CASSQQTSNEQFF. The CDR3 DNA is TGTGCCAGCAGCCAACAAACCTCCAATGAGCAGTTCTTC.

The chain links TRBV4-2 to TRBJ2-7, with 7 positions matching TRBD2. The CDR3 totals 15 residues. Germline CDR1 and CDR2: LGHNA and YNFKEQ. Trimming took 0 bases from V and 3 from J; bases not matched to a gene: 5. CDR3 sequence reads: CASSQDLAELYEQYF. DNA of the CDR3: TGTGCCAGCAGCCAAGATCTAGCGGAGCTCTACGAGCAGTACTTC.

This chain uses TRBV2 with TRBJ2-1; no clear D. The CDR3 loop spans 13 amino acids. The germline V gene encodes CDR1 SNHLY and CDR2 FYNNEI. The V end was cut by 4 bases, the J end by 4 bases, with 8 bases between. The CDR3 reads CASSVEQYNEQFF. In nucleotides, the CDR3 is TGTGCCAGCAGTGTTGAACAGTACAATGAGCAGTTCTTC.

This clonotype has just a few counts. V usage is TRBV4-1 and J usage is TRBJ1-4; no reliable D call. Between the trimmed V and J ends, which lost 1 base and 0 bases, there was a span of 9 bases. Germline CDR1 MGHRA, CDR2 YSYEKL. The CDR3 loop spans 16 amino acids. CDR3 nucleotide sequence: TGCGCCAGCAGCCAAGGGACTGTAGCAACTAATGAAAAACTGTTTTTT. Translated, it gives CASSQGTVATNEKLFF.

V usage is TRBV15 and J usage is TRBJ1-2; D remains unclear. V lost 0 bases to trimming and J lost 0 bases, with 2 bases between them. CDR3 size: 13 residues. From germline, CDR1 is LNHNV and CDR2 YYDKDF (reference sequence). The CDR3 nucleotides are TGTGCCACCAGCAGAGATCCTAACTATGGCTACACCTTC. This gives the protein CATSRDPNYGYTF.

The chain combines TRBV10-3 with TRBJ2-7; D is unclear. V lost 0 bases and J lost 0, with 15 bases in between. CDR1 is ENHRY and CDR2 is SYGVKD in the germline V gene. The CDR3 is 17 amino acids. The CDR3 DNA follows: TGTGCCATCAGTGAGTCGCCTCGGCTACTCAGCTCCTACGAGCAGTACTTC. This encodes CAISESPRLLSSYEQYF.

V is TRBV29-1 and J is TRBJ2-6, with D perhaps TRBD1 or TRBD2 (5 bases each). This CDR3 has 16 amino acids. The ends were cut back, 6 bases at V and 1 base at J, with 16 bases in the middle. Per the germline V gene, CDR1 is SQVTM and CDR2 is ANQGSEA. The CDR3 bases are TGCAGCGTGGAACAGGTGGGGGAGTCTGGGGCCAACGTCCTGACTTTC. It yields the protein CSVEQVGESGANVLTF.

V gene TRBV5-6 combines with J gene TRBJ1-5; 9 bases map to TRBD1. Germline-derived CDR1 and CDR2 are SGHDT and YYEEEE. V lost 4 bases to trimming and J lost 4 bases; unmatched junction nucleotides: 9. This CDR3 is 16 amino acids long. The CDR3: CASSLGGQGLNQPQHF. CDR3 in DNA: TGTGCCAGCAGCCTTGGGGGACAGGGCCTGAATCAGCCCCAGCATTTT.

Written as DNA, the CDR3 is TGTGCCAGCAGGGACTACGAGCAGTACTTC. Translation gives CASRDYEQYF. The V gene is TRBV2, the J gene TRBJ2-7; D uncertain. Deletions cut 6 bases from V and 3 bases from J, with 3 bases between. This CDR3 has 10 amino acids. The V gene's germline CDR1 is SNHLY and CDR2 FYNNEI.

The gene calls are TRBV5-6 and TRBJ2-7, with no clear D. Trimming took off 4 bases at V and 1 base at J, with 15 bases between the two ends. The V gene's germline CDR1 is SGHDT and CDR2 YYEEEE. The CDR3 contains 15 residues. The CDR3 region is CASSPANQRSYEQYF. The CDR3 coding sequence is TGTGCCAGCAGCCCAGCTAATCAAAGGTCCTACGAGCAGTACTTC. The variable domain in full, with the rest retrieved from reference TRBV5-6 and TRBJ2-7, is DAGVTQSPTHLIKTRGQQVTLRCSPKSGHDTVSWYQQALGQGPQFIFQYYEEEERQRGNFPDRFSGHQFPNYSSELNVNALLLGDSALYLCASSPANQRSYEQYFGPGTRLTVT.

The chain combines TRBV29-1 with TRBJ1-2, with D possibly TRBD1 on 5 matching bases. This CDR3 is built from 12 residues. The germline CDR1 and CDR2 sequences are SQVTM and ANQGSEA. With 4 bases removed from V and 4 bases from J, the gap between germline ends came to 10 bases. CDR3 bases: TGCAGCGTTGCAGACAGTTCCTATGGCTACACCTTC. This encodes CSVADSSYGYTF.

This clonotype was seen a few times. V gene TRBV18 combines with J gene TRBJ2-5, with D perhaps given as TRBD1 or TRBD2 (5 bases each). The CDR3 is made up of 15 amino acids. Germline CDR1 is KGHSH and CDR2 is LQKENI. Trimming cost V 4 bases and J 1 base, with 13 bases left between them. The CDR3 sequence is CASSLGTGSQETQYF. The CDR3, as DNA: TGTGCCAGCTCACTGGGGACGGGGTCCCAAGAGACCCAGTACTTC. Variable domain in full (rest from reference TRBV18 and TRBJ2-5): NAGVMQNPRHLVRRRGQEARLRCSPMKGHSHVYWYRQLPEEGLKFMVYLQKENIIDESGMPKERFSAEFPKEGPSILRIQQVVRGDSAAYFCASSLGTGSQETQYFGPGTRLLVL.

V usage is TRBV20-1 and J usage is TRBJ2-1, with 8 bases that match TRBD2. This CDR3 contains 15 residues. J was trimmed by 5 bases and V by 0 bases; bases with no gene match: 6. From germline, CDR1 is DFQATT and CDR2 SNEGSKA (reference sequence). In nucleotides, the CDR3 is TGCAGTGCTAGAGATGCAAGCGGGAGAGACAATGAGCAGTTCTTC. Amino acid sequence: CSARDASGRDNEQFF.

The chain joins TRBV12-3 or TRBV12-4 to TRBJ1-1, with 7 nucleotides matching TRBD1. J gave up 6 bases and V 3 bases, and 7 bases lay outside the gene matches. The CDR3 totals 14 residues. The DNA for the CDR3 is TGTGCCAGCAGTTTCGGACAGGCTGGCTCTGAAGCTTTCTTT. Encoded protein: CASSFGQAGSEAFF.

This clonotype showed up just once. This chain connects TRBV30 to TRBJ1-5, with 12 nucleotides matching TRBD1. The CDR3 has 15 amino acids. Trimming at V came to 2 bases and at J to 7 bases, leaving 6 bases not matched to a gene. The germline V gene encodes CDR1 GTSNPN and CDR2 SVGIG (reference sequence). The CDR3 region is CAWSPGTGGWQPQHF. The CDR3 coding sequence is TGTGCCTGGAGTCCAGGGACAGGGGGCTGGCAGCCCCAGCATTTT.

This sequence joins TRBV5-6 and TRBJ2-7; the D call may be TRBD1 or TRBD2 (5 bases each). CDR3 length: 18 residues. Looked up from germline, CDR1 is SGHDT and CDR2 is YYEEEE. V was clipped by 4 bases and J by 0 bases, with 23 bases between them. The CDR3 DNA is TGTGCCAGCAGCCCCCCTTGGGGGTCAGGCCCCCGCTCCTACGAGCAGTACTTC. Protein sequence: CASSPPWGSGPRSYEQYF.

The chain recombines TRBV29-1 with TRBJ2-1, with 12 bases lining up with TRBD2. V shed 4 bases and J 8 bases; nucleotides not matched to a gene: 9. Germline CDR1 and CDR2: SQVTM and ANQGSEA. CDR3 length equals 15 residues. Here the CDR3 DNA reads TGCAGCGTTGGGACTAGCGGGGCCGCAGGGGATGAGCAGTTCTTC. It codes for CSVGTSGAAGDEQFF.

The chain recombines TRBV4-1 with TRBJ2-7, with D possibly being TRBD2 (5 bases). CDR1 is MGHRA and CDR2 is YSYEKL in the germline V gene. The CDR3 contains 14 residues. V was trimmed by 1 base and J by 4 bases, leaving 11 bases between them. Here the CDR3 reads CASSQAEGRYEQYF. CDR3 nucleotides: TGCGCCAGCAGCCAAGCTGAGGGAAGGTACGAGCAGTACTTC.

The chain is built from TRBV5-1 and TRBJ1-4; TRBD1 matches at 7 bases. The ends lost 5 bases at V and 6 bases at J; junction bases unmatched: 10. Germline CDR1 is SGHRS and CDR2 is YFSETQ. CDR3 length: 15 amino acids. The CDR3 is CASRLDRVGDEKLFF. The CDR3 DNA follows: TGCGCCAGCAGACTTGACAGGGTTGGGGATGAAAAACTGTTTTTT. Full variable domain (missing parts from reference TRBV5-1 and TRBJ1-4): KAGVTQTPRYLIKTRGQQVTLSCSPISGHRSVSWYQQTPGQGLQFLFEYFSETQRNKGNFPGRFSGRQFSNSRSEMNVSTLELGDSALYLCASRLDRVGDEKLFFGSGTQLSVL.